This record looks at one TCR beta chain sequence and its context. Which antigen it targets is not known. Base qualities are not at hand, and no much larger clone is one base apart. The data belong to a study of beta chain features in type 1 diabetes (dated by TCRdb to 2016 to 2019). Study-wide context: Mean age, gender distribution, total cell number and subset yield were not different between patients and healthy donors. In the study, recently diagnosed type 1 diabetes patients and matched healthy donors were compared on the TCRB repertoires of their sorted circulating CD4+ T cell subsets. Whereas all 30 or so donors provided naive and central memory subsets, regulatory and stem cell-like memory subsets were isolated from just 8 patients and about 8 healthy donors. Across all samples, some 110,000,000 sorted cells were examined, and cell number per subset correlated strongly with RNA yield. Broad study findings and their caveats: Type 1 diabetes patients showed a moderate but significant shortening of TCRB CDR3 length in all four CD4+ subsets. Only small numbers of individuals were included in the HLA sub-analyses, which left unresolved whether HLA type had any influence on TCRB rearrangement. Sequencing cDNA rather than genomic DNA could over-represent highly expressing activated cells, although activation and CD3 levels did not differ between groups. Shorter templates might be favored by PCR, yet because patient and control samples were amplified and corrected together, any such skew would affect both groups equally. Fewer insertions and more nucleotide deletions at VDJ recombination sites were observed in patients with type 1 diabetes, implying thymic rearrangement abnormalities. Naive, central memory and regulatory TCRB repertoires appeared to be more alike among patients than among healthy donors.

The High Capacity cDNA Reverse Transcription Kit was used to reverse transcribe all of the isolated RNA, meaning that expressed TCRB transcripts were what got sequenced. Deep immunoSEQ sequencing was performed on naive, central memory and regulatory T cell samples, with an average of about 3.57 million total reads per sample. Sorted cells were lysed in RLT buffer, and RNA was extracted using DNase-treated RNeasy Micro or Mini kits according to cell number. Each cell subset was processed separately to prevent cross-contamination, with patient and healthy donor samples processed together. The immunoSEQ multiplex PCR was used to amplify TCRB sequences from cDNA, generating 87-bp fragments that spanned the CDR3 region. The amplicons were sequenced using the Illumina HiSeq platform. In the authors' own workflow: Synthetic template baselines were used to correct PCR bias computationally, reads within Hamming distance 2 were collapsed together, and singletons that could not be merged were discarded. By aligning reads against IMGT, V, D and J genes, CDR3 length, and insertions or deletions at six rearrangement sites were assigned. Clonotype counts were normalized to sorted cell number within each subset before computing true diversity and Gini coefficients with the tcR R package. The overlap coefficient, calculated on TCRB nucleotide sequences, was used to measure repertoire sharing. Out-of-frame TCRB sequences from naive cells were analyzed to stand in for the pre-selection repertoire. TCRdb's version of the immuneACCESS table is confined to in-frame rearrangements and falls short of the full clone set. An unresolved V gene accounts for under half of the shortfall where checked; the remainder is of unknown origin. Clonal size and the V and J genes are those of that table, whereas D and trimming came from the DNA. For this sample there are about 370,000 clones; less than 15% appear just once. About 0.02% of the sample rests with the top ten.

Each donor gave one peripheral blood draw, averaging approximately 0.11 L, which was collected into heparinised tubes. A BD FACSAria II was used to sort naive, central memory, regulatory and stem cell-like memory CD4+ T cells with a panel that included CD45RO, CCR7, CD25, CD127, CD95 and CD27. Purity was above 95% for every sorted population. PBMCs were separated immediately by Lymphoprep density gradient centrifugation and were stained directly, without being cultured. So that batch effects would be minimized, each experiment stained and sorted samples in pairs, pairing one healthy donor with one patient. The germline ends are 5 bases apart after V is trimmed by 2 bases and J by 1 base. The CDR3 runs 14 residues from the cysteine to the phenylalanine. Only the CDR3 DNA is retained, 42 bases long and in frame from the first base. The germline V gene specifies KGHSH as CDR1 and LQKENI as CDR2.

This chain joins TRBV18 to TRBJ1-4, with no D gene named confidently. The receptor comes from a woman younger than 35 in good health. Sequencing was carried out using naive CD4+ T cells from blood. What the cell subset or site label conveys for this sample: true naive CD4+ T cells. The encoded CDR3 is CASSPEGTNEKLFF. The nucleotide sequence reads TGTGCCAGCTCACCAGAGGGAACTAATGAAAAACTGTTTTTT.